This T cell receptor (beta chain) was sequenced for a study of CD8 T cells in Susac syndrome. The CDR3 totals 12 residues. From germline, CDR1 is MNHNY and CDR2 SVGAGI (reference sequence). This clonotype was detected only once. The germline gene is not matched at one end of the junction; a read error may be the cause. The authors carried out high-throughput sequencing of TCR beta. They applied it to CD8+ and CD4+ T cells obtained from blood. Through negative isolation, CD4+ and CD8+ T cells were obtained, while TEMRA cells were enriched using FACS. Reverse transcription of roughly 0.5 to 1 ug RNA was carried out with random hexamers. Via MiXCR, TCRdb re-called the immunoSEQ multiplex PCR reads, giving one row per CDR3 protein. The sample lists around 190,000 distinct CDR3 sequences, approximately 94% occurring once.

The gene calls are TRBV6-6 and TRBJ2-1; D is unresolved. The receptor was derived from a human donor in good health. Sequencing input: CD4+ T cells from PBMCs. The CDR3 nucleotides read TGTGCCAGCAGTTACCTCCAGGTAACCTTCATCTTC. Translated: CASSYLQVTFIF.